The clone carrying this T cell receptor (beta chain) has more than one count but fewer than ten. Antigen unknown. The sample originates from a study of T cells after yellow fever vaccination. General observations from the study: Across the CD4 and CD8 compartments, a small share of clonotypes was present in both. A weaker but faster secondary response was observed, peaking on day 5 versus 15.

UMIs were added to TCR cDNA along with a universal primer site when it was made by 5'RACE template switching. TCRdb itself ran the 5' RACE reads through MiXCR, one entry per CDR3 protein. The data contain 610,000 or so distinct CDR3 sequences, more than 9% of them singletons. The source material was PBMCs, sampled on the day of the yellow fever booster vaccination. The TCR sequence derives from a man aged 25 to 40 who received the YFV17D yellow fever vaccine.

The CDR3: CSVEDRQANYGYTF. The CDR3 coding sequence is TGCAGCGTTGAAGACAGACAGGCTAACTATGGCTACACCTTC. The genes are TRBV29-1 and TRBJ1-2; a weak D match, TRBD1 (6 bases). V shed 0 bases and J shed 0 bases, with 8 bases lying between them. From germline, CDR1 is SQVTM and CDR2 ANQGSEA. The CDR3 runs to 14 residues.